The present T cell receptor beta chain was sequenced within a study of blood T cell repertoires in COVID-19. Looking at the study overall: Acute and convalescent COVID-19 specimens originated in the United States, Italy and Spain. Nucleic acid was either cDNA or gDNA, and it came from T cells, B-cell-depleted T cells, or PBMCs.

This CDR3 has 15 residues. V lost 7 bases to trimming and J lost 9 bases; unmatched junction nucleotides: 9. Germline V gene data show CDR1 as MNHEY and CDR2 as SMNVEV (reference sequence). Authors' methods: For nucleated cells, counts were estimated from reference gene primer amplification. TCRdb's copy holds only in-frame clones and misses some; the assay was immunoSEQ multiplex PCR. D and trimming were read from the DNA, whereas the V and J calls and clone size are those reported in that table. The sample comprises about 43,000 clones, around 87% of which are singletons, and about 5% rests with the top ten.

This TCR derives from a human donor in a cohort sampled during active COVID-19. The rearrangement links TRBV27 to TRBJ2-1; 13 nucleotides line up with TRBD2. The sequenced sample consisted of peripheral blood. The CDR3 spells CASNQGLAGESEQFF. DNA for the CDR3: TGTGCCAGCAATCAAGGACTAGCGGGAGAATCTGAGCAGTTCTTC.